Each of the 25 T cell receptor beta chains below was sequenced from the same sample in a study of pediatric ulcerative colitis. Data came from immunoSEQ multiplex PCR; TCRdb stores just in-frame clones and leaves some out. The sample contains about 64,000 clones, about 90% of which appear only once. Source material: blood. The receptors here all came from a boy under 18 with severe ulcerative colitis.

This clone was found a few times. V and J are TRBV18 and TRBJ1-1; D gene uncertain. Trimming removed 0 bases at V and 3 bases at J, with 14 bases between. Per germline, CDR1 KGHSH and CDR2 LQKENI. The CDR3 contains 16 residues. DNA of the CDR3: TGTGCCAGCTCACCACCGAGGATTGGAGGGTACACTGAAGCTTTCTTT. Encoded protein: CASSPPRIGGYTEAFF. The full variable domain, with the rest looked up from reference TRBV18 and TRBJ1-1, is NAGVMQNPRHLVRRRGQEARLRCSPMKGHSHVYWYRQLPEEGLKFMVYLQKENIIDESGMPKERFSAEFPKEGPSILRIQQVVRGDSAAYFCASSPPRIGGYTEAFFGQGTRLTVV.

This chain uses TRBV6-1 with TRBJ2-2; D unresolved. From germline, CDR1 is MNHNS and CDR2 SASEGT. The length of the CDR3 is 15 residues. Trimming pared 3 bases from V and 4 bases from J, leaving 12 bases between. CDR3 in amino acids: CASSDSSRGTGELFF. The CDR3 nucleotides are TGTGCCAGCAGTGATTCGTCGAGAGGCACCGGGGAGCTGTTTTTT.

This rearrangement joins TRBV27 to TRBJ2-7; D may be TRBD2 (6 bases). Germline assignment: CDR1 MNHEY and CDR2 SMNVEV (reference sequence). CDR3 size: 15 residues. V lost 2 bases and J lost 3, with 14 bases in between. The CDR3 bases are TGTGCCAGCAGTTTAAAAACTAGCCCGTACTACGAGCAGTACTTC. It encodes CASSLKTSPYYEQYF.

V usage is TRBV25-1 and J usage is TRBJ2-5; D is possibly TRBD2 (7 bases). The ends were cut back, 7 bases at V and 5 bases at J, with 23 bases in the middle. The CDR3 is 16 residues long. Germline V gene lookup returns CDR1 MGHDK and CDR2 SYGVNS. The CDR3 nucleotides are TGTGCCAGCACCAAGGACAGTCCAGCGGGATCGGAGACCCAGTACTTC. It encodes CASTKDSPAGSETQYF.

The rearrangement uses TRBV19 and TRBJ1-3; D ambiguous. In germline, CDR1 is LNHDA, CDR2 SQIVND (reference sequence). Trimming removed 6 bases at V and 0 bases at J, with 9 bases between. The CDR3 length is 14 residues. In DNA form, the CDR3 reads TGTGCCAGTAGCTCCGGGAGCTCTGGAAACACCATATATTTT. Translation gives CASSSGSSGNTIYF.

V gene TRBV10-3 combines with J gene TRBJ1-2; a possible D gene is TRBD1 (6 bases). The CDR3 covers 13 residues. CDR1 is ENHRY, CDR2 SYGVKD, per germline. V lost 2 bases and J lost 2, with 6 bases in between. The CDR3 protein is CAISETGNYGYTF. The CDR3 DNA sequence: TGTGCCATCAGTGAGACAGGGAACTATGGCTACACCTTC.

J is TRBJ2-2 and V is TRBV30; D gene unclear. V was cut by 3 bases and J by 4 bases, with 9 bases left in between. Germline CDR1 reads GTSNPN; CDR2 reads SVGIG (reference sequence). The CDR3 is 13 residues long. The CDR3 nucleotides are TGTGCCTGGAGGGCTAAGAGCACCGGGGAGCTGTTTTTT. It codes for CAWRAKSTGELFF.

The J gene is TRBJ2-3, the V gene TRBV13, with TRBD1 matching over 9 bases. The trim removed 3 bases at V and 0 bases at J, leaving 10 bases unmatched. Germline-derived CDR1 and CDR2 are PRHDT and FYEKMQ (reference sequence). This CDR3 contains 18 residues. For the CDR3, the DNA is TGTGCCAGCAGCTTGACAGGGGGATTTAGCGAGAGCACAGATACGCAGTATTTT. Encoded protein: CASSLTGGFSESTDTQYF.

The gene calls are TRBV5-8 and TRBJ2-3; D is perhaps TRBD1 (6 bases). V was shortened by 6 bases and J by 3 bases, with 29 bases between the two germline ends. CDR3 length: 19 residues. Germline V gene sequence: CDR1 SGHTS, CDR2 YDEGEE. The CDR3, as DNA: TGTGCCAGCACGCAAGGACAACCGGGACACAAGATAGGGACAGATACGCAGTATTTT. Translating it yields CASTQGQPGHKIGTDTQYF.

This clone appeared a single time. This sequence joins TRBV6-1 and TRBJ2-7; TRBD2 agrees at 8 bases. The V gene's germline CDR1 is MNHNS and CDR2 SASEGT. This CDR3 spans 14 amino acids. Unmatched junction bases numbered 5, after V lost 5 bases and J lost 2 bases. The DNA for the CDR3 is TGTGCCAGCAGTACACTAGCGGAGACCTACGAGCAGTACTTC. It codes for CASSTLAETYEQYF.

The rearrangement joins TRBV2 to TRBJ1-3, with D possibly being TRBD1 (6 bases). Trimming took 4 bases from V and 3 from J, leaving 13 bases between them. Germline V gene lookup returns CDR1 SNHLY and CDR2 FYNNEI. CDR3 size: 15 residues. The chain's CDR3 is CASSALTGLGNTIYF. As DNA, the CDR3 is TGTGCCAGCAGTGCTTTGACAGGTCTTGGAAACACCATATATTTT.

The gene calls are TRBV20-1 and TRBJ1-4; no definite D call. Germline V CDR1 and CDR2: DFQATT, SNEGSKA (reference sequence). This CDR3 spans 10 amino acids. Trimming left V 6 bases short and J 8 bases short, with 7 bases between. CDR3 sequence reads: CSAGGEKLFF. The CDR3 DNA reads TGCAGTGCCGGTGGGGAAAAACTGTTTTTT.

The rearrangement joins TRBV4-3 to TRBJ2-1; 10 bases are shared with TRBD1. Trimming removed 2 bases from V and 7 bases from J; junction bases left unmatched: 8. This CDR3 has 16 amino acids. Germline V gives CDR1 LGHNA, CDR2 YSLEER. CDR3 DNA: TGCGCCAGCAGCCAATACTTCGGGACAGGGGATAATGAGCAGTTCTTC. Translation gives CASSQYFGTGDNEQFF.

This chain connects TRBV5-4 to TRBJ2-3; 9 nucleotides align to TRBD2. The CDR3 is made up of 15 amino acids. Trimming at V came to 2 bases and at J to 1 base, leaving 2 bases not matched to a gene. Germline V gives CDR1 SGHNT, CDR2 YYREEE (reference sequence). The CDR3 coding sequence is TGTGCCAGCAGCTTTAGCGGGAGCCGCACAGATACGCAGTATTTT. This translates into CASSFSGSRTDTQYF.

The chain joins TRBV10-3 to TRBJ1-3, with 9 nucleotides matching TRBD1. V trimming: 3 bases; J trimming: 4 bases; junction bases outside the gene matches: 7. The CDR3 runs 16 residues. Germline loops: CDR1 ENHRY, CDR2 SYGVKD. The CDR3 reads CAISEPGTGHGNTIYF. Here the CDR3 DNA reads TGTGCCATCAGTGAACCCGGGACAGGGCACGGAAACACCATATATTTT.

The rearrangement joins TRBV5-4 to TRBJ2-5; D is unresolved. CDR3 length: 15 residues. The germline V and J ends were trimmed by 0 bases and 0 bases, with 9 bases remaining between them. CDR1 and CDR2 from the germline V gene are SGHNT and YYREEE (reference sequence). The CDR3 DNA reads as TGTGCCAGCAGCTTGGCCGGACGGAACCAAGAGACCCAGTACTTC. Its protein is CASSLAGRNQETQYF.

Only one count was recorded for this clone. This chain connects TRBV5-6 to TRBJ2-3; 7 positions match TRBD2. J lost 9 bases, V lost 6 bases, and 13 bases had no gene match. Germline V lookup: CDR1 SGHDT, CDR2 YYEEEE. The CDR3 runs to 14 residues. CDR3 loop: CASTPREGRGTQYF. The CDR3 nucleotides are TGTGCCAGCACCCCCAGGGAGGGGCGGGGGACGCAGTATTTT.

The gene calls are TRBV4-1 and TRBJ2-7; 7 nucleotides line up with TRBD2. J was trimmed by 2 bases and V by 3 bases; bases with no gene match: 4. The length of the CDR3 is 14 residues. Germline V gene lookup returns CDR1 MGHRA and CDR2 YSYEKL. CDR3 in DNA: TGCGCCAGCAGCCAGGCGGGAGAGGCCTACGAGCAGTACTTC. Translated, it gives CASSQAGEAYEQYF.

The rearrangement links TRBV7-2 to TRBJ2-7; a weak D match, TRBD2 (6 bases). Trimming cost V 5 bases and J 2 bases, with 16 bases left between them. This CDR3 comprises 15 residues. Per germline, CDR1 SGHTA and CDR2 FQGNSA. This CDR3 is CASSGGAGTTYEQYF. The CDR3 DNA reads TGTGCCAGCAGCGGCGGGGCAGGAACGACCTACGAGCAGTACTTC.

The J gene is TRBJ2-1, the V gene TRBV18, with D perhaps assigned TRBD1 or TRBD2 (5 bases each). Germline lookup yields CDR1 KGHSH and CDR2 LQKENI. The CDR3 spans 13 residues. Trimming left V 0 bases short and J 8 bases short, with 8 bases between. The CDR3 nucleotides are TGTGCCAGCTCACCACCGGTGGGGGATGAGCAGTTCTTC. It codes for CASSPPVGDEQFF.

The DNA of the CDR3 is TGCGCCAGCAGCTTGTCAGCAGGGACGGACACCATATATTTT. This codes for CASSLSAGTDTIYF. The V gene is TRBV5-1, the J gene TRBJ1-3, with a possible D match to TRBD1 (5 bases). The germline gives CDR1 SGHRS, CDR2 YFSETQ. The CDR3 contains 14 residues. Trimming removed 1 base from V and 8 bases from J, with 13 bases in between.

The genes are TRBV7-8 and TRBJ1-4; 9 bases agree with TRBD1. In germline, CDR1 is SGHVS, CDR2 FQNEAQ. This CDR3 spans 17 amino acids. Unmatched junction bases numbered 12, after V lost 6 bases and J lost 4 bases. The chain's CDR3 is CASSWLDRGAVNEKLFF. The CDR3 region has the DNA TGTGCCAGCAGTTGGTTGGACAGGGGTGCGGTTAATGAAAAACTGTTTTTT.

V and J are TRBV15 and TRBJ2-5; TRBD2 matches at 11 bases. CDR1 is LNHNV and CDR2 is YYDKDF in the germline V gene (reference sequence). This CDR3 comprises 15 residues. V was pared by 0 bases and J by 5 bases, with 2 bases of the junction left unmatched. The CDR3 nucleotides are TGTGCCACCAGCAGAGAGGGACTAGCGGCCGAGACCCAGTACTTC. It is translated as CATSREGLAAETQYF. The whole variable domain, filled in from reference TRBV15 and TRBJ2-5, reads DAMVIQNPRYQVTQFGKPVTLSCSQTLNHNVMYWYQQKSSQAPKLLFHYYDKDFNNEADTPDNFQSRRPNTSFCFLDIRSPGLGDTAMYLCATSREGLAAETQYFGPGTRLLVL.

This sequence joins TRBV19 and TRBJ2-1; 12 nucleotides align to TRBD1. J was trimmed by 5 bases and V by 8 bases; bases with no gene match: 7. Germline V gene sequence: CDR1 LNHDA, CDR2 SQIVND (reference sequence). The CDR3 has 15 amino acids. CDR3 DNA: TGTGCCAGTGCCCCCGGGACAGGGGGCAACAATGAGCAGTTCTTC. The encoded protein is CASAPGTGGNNEQFF.

CDR3 coding DNA: TGTGCCAGCAGTGTTTTTCAGGGCTCCGAGCAGTACTTC. The encoded protein is CASSVFQGSEQYF. The chain has TRBV6-4 and TRBJ2-7; a weak D match, TRBD1 (5 bases). V lost 4 bases and J lost 6, with 13 bases in between. The CDR3 consists of 13 residues. The germline gives CDR1 MRHNA, CDR2 SNTAGT.